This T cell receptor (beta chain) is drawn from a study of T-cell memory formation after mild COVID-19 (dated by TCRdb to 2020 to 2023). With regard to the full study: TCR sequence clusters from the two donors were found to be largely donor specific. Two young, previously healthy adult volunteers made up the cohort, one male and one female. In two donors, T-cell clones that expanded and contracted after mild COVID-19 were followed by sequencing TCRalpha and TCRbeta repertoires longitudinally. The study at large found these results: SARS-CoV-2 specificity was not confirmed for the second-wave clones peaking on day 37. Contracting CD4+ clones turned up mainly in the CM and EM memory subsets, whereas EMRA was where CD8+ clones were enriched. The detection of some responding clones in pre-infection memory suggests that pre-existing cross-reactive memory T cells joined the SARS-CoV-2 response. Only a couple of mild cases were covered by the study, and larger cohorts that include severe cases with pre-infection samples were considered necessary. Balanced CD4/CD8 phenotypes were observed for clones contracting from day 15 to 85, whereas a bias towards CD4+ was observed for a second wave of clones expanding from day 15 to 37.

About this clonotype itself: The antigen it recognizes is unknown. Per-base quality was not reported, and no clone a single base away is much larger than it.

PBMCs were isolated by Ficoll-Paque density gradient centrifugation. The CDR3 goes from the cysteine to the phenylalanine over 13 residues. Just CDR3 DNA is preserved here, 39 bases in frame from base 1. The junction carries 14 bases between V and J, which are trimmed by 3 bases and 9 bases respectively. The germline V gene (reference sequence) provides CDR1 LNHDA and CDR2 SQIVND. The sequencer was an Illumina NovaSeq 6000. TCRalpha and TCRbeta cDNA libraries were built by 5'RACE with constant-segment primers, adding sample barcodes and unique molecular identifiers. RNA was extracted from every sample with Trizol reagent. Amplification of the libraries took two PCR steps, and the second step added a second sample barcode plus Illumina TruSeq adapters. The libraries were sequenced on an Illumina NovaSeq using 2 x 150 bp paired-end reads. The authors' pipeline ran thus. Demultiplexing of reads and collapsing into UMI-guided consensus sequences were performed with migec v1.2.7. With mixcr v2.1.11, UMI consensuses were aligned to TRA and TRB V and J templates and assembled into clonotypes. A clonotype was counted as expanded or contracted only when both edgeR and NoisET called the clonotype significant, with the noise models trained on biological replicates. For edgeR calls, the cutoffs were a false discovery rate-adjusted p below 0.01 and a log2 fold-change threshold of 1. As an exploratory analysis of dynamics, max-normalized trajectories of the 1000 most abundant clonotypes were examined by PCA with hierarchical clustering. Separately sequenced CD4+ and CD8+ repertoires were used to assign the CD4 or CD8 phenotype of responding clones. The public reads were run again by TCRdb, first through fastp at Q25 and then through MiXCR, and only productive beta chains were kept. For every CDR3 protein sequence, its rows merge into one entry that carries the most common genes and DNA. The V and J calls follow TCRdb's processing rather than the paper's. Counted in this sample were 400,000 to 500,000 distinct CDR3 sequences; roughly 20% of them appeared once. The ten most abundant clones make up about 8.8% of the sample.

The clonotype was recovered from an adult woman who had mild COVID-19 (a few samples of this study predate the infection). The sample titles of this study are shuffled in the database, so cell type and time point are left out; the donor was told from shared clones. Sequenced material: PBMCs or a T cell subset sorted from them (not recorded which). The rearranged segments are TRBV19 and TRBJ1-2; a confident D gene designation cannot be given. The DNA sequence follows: TGTGCCAGTAGTATGGAGGGTCTGGATTGCTACACCTTC. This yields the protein CASSMEGLDCYTF.